This is a list of T cell receptor beta chains from one sample in a study of T-cell memory formation after mild COVID-19. TCRdb re-called the 5' RACE reads through MiXCR, storing one row per CDR3 protein. Here the sample spans over 350,000 distinct CDR3 sequences, about 16% being singletons. Sequencing was carried out using PBMCs or a T cell subset sorted from them (not recorded which). The receptor set was obtained from a man between 18 and 29 years old who had mild COVID-19 (a few samples of this study predate the infection). Cell type and time point are not known. The CDR3 runs from the conserved cysteine through the conserved F or W. D genes are given only for firm matches. Clone size, where shown, is once, few, many, or a class for clones that have expanded.

V,D,size,J,CDR3,DNA
TRBV7-8,.,few,TRBJ1-1,CASSLVGTANTEAFF,TGTGCCAGCAGCTTAGTCGGGACGGCGAACACTGAAGCTTTCTTT
TRBV20-1,.,few,TRBJ2-3,CSAHQGDTQYF,TGCAGTGCCCACCAGGGAGATACGCAGTATTTT
TRBV24-1,.,few,TRBJ2-1,CATSDFGRANEQFF,TGTGCCACCAGTGATTTCGGCAGGGCCAATGAGCAGTTCTTC
TRBV20-1,.,.,TRBJ2-5,CSARPGHLNQETQYF,TGCAGTGCTAGGCCGGGACACCTTAACCAAGAGACCCAGTACTTC
TRBV9,.,.,TRBJ2-2,CASSLEGRARVNTGELFF,TGTGCCAGCAGCCTAGAGGGAAGAGCAAGGGTTAACACCGGGGAGCTGTTTTTT
TRBV18,TRBD2,once,TRBJ2-1,CASSPMSVAGRYSNNEQFF,TGTGCCAGCTCACCAATGTCGGTAGCGGGGAGATATTCGAACAATGAGCAGTTCTTC
TRBV7-9,.,.,TRBJ2-5,CASSRDWGLETQYF,TGTGCCAGCAGCCGCGATTGGGGGTTAGAGACCCAGTACTTC
TRBV20-1,.,.,TRBJ2-3,CSGDGSTDTQYF,TGCAGTGGCGATGGCAGCACAGATACGCAGTATTTT
TRBV3-1,TRBD2,many,TRBJ2-1,CASSQGVGGAAEQFF,TGTGCCAGCAGCCAAGGGGTCGGGGGGGCCGCTGAGCAGTTCTTC
TRBV12-3/TRBV12-4,TRBD2,few,TRBJ2-1,CASSISGVSYNEQFF,TGTGCCAGCAGTATTAGCGGGGTTTCCTACAATGAGCAGTTCTTC
TRBV4-3,.,few,TRBJ2-6,CASSQEVDGGLGGANVLTF,TGCGCCAGCAGCCAAGAGGTGGACGGAGGCCTAGGTGGGGCCAACGTCCTGACTTTC
TRBV24-1,.,.,TRBJ2-3,CATSDRGTNTDTQYF,TGTGCCACCAGTGATCGAGGGACCAACACAGATACGCAGTATTTT
TRBV7-9,TRBD1,.,TRBJ2-2,CASSIGQGNTGELFF,TGTGCCAGCAGCATCGGACAGGGGAACACCGGGGAGCTGTTTTTT
TRBV30,TRBD2,.,TRBJ2-2,CAWSPRGLADTGELFF,TGTGCCTGGAGCCCCCGGGGACTAGCCGACACCGGGGAGCTGTTTTTT
TRBV5-4,.,once,TRBJ2-3,CASSSIVTDTQYF,TGTGCCAGCAGCTCCATAGTCACAGATACGCAGTATTTT
TRBV6-6,.,.,TRBJ1-2,CASSYLGGGSGGYTF,TGTGCCAGCAGTTACCTCGGGGGGGGATCGGGCGGCTACACCTTC
TRBV5-6,.,many,TRBJ2-5,CASSFQETQYF,TGTGCCAGCAGCTTCCAAGAGACCCAGTACTTC
TRBV28,.,many,TRBJ1-1,CASSPGYGAFF,TGTGCCAGCAGTCCCGGGTATGGAGCTTTCTTT
TRBV6-5,.,few,TRBJ2-5,CASSSHGSETQYF,TGTGCCAGCAGTTCTCACGGGTCAGAGACCCAGTACTTC
TRBV12-3/TRBV12-4,.,.,TRBJ1-1,CASSPTSNRDGGTEAFF,TGTGCCAGCAGTCCTACAAGCAACAGGGACGGAGGCACTGAAGCTTTCTTT
TRBV10-3,TRBD1,.,TRBJ2-5,CAISGDSSQETQYF,TGTGCCATCAGCGGGGACAGTTCTCAAGAGACCCAGTACTTC
TRBV9,.,.,TRBJ2-7,CASSVGGGTSEQYF,TGTGCCAGCAGCGTAGGGGGTGGGACATCCGAGCAGTACTTC
TRBV9,.,few,TRBJ1-1,CASSLRSLGVTEAFF,TGTGCCAGCAGCTTGCGGAGCCTGGGAGTCACTGAAGCTTTCTTT
TRBV6-2/TRBV6-3,.,.,TRBJ1-1,CASSYLRERRSLNTEAFF,TGTGCCAGCAGTTACTTAAGAGAGAGGCGATCCTTGAACACTGAAGCTTTCTTT
TRBV12-5,.,.,TRBJ2-2,CASGFWPNTGELFF,TGTGCTAGTGGTTTCTGGCCGAACACCGGGGAGCTGTTTTTT
TRBV7-2,.,.,TRBJ1-1,CATGGRDGPTEAFF,TGTGCCACCGGGGGCCGGGACGGGCCCACTGAAGCTTTCTTT
TRBV6-5,.,few,TRBJ1-2,CASSYSGQVYGYTF,TGTGCCAGCAGTTACTCGGGGCAGGTCTATGGCTACACCTTC
TRBV6-5,.,.,TRBJ2-1,CASSYSIGGREQFF,TGTGCCAGCAGTTACTCGATCGGGGGGCGAGAGCAGTTCTTC
TRBV10-3,TRBD1,.,TRBJ2-5,CAISLTGEFQETQYF,TGTGCCATCAGCCTGACAGGGGAGTTCCAAGAGACCCAGTACTTC